This TCR beta chain originates from a study of blood T cell repertoires in COVID-19. Study context: Sites across the United States, Italy and Spain contributed samples from acute and convalescent COVID-19.

The CDR3 length is 18 residues. Germline CDR1 is SGHRS and CDR2 is YFSETQ. V was clipped by 1 base and J by 4 bases, with 23 bases between them. Assignment of participants to cohorts was predicated upon participant-reported clinical history. Profiling relied on immunoSEQ multiplex PCR, and the TCRdb table lists in-frame clones only, not all of them. Of about 250,000 clones in the sample, 80% to 90% are singletons; the top ten hold roughly 4%. The specimen was PBMCs or T cells enriched from blood (not recorded which). This clonotype originated in a woman in her 30s who had recovered from COVID-19. This rearrangement joins TRBV5-1 to TRBJ1-2; TRBD1 is a possible D gene (6 bases). DNA of the CDR3: TGCGCCAGCAGCTTGTCCGGGACATTATCTTCAGGGGCCTATGGCTACACCTTC. The encoded protein is CASSLSGTLSSGAYGYTF.